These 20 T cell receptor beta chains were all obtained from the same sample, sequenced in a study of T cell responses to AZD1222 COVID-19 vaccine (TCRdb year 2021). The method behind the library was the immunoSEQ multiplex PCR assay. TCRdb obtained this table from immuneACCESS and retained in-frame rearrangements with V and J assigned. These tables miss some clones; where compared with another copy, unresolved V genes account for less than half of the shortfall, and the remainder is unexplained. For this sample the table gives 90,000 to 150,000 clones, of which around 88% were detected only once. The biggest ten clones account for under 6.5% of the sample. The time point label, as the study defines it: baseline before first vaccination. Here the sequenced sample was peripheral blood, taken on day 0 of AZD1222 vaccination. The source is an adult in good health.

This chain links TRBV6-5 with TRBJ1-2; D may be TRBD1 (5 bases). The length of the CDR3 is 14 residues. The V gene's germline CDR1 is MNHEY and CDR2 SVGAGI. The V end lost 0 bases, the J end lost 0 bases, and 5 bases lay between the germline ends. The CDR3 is CASSYSGPNYGYTF. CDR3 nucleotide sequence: TGTGCCAGCAGTTACTCGGGACCTAACTATGGCTACACCTTC.

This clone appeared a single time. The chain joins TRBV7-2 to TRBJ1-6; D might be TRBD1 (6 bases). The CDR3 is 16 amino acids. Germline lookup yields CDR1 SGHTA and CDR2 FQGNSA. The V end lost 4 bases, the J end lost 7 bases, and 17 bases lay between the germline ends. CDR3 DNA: TGTGCCAGCAGCTCCTTCTCCTGGGACAAAAATTCACCCCTCCACTTT. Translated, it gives CASSSFSWDKNSPLHF. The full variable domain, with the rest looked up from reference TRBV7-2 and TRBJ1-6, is GAGVSQSPSNKVTEKGKDVELRCDPISGHTALYWYRQSLGQGLEFLIYFQGNSAPDKSGLPSDRFSAERTGGSVSTLTIQRTQQEDSAVYLCASSSFSWDKNSPLHFGNGTRLTVT.

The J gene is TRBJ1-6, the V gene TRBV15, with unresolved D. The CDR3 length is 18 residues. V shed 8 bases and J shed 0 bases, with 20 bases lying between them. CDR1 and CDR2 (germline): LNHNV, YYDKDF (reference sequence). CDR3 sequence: CATRKLGQSGSYNSPLHF. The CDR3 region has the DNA TGTGCCACCCGCAAGTTGGGTCAATCTGGCTCCTATAATTCACCCCTCCACTTT.

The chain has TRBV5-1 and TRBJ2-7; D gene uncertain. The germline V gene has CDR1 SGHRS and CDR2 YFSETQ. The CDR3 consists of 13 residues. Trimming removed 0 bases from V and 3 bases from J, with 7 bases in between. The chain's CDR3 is CASSLGYLYEQYF. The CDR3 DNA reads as TGCGCCAGCAGCTTGGGGTATCTCTACGAGCAGTACTTC.

CDR3 sequence (DNA): TGTGCCAGTAGCGACAACACAGGGGCCAATGAGCAGTTCTTC. Amino acid sequence: CASSDNTGANEQFF. V gene TRBV19 combines with J gene TRBJ2-1, with 7 bases that match TRBD1. The CDR3 is 14 amino acids. CDR1 and CDR2 (germline): LNHDA, SQIVND (reference sequence). The V segment lost 6 bases and the J segment 6 bases; nucleotides outside the gene matches: 8.

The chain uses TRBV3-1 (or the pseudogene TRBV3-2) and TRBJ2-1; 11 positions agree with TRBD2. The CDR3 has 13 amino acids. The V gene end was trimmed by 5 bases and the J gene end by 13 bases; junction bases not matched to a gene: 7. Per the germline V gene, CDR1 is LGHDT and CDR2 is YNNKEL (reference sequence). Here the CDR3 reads CASSFSGGVEQFF. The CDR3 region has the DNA TGTGCCAGCAGCTTTAGCGGGGGGGTAGAACAGTTCTTC.

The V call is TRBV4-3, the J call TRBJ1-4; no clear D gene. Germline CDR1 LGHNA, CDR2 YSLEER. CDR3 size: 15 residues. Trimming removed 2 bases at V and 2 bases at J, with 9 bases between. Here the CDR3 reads CASSQKGATNEKLFF. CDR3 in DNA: TGCGCCAGCAGCCAAAAGGGCGCGACTAATGAAAAACTGTTTTTT.

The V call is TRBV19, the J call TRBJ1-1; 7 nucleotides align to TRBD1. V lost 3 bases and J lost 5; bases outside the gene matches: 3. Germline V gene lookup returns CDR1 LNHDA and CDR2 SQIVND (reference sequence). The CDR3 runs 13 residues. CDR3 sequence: CASSINRGTEAFF. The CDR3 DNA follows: TGTGCCAGTAGTATCAACAGGGGTACTGAAGCTTTCTTT.

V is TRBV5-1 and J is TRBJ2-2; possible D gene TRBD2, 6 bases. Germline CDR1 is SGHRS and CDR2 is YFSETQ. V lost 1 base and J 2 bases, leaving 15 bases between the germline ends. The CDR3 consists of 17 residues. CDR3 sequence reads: CASSLTQAGTNTGELFF. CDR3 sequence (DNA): TGCGCCAGCAGCTTGACCCAAGCCGGGACTAACACCGGGGAGCTGTTTTTT.

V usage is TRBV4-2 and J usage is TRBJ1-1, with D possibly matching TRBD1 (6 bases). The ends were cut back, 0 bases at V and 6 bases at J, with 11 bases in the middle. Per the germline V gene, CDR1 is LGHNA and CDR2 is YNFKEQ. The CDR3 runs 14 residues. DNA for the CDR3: TGTGCCAGCAGCCAAGAAGGACAGACCTCTGAAGCTTTCTTT. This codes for CASSQEGQTSEAFF.

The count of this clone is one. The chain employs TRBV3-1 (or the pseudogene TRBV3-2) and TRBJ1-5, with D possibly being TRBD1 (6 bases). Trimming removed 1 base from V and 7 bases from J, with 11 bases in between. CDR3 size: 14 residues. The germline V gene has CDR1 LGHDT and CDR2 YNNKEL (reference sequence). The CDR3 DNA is TGTGCCAGCAGCCAAGCAGGGGAATCCCAGCCCCAGCATTTT. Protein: CASSQAGESQPQHF.

The CDR3 is CASSLGGQEAFF. The CDR3 DNA reads as TGTGCCAGCAGCTTGGGGGGACAGGAAGCTTTCTTT. The V gene is TRBV5-4, the J gene TRBJ1-1; 7 bases agree with TRBD1. The CDR3 length is 12 residues. The ends lost 0 bases at V and 8 bases at J; junction bases unmatched: 1. Germline CDR1 SGHNT, CDR2 YYREEE (reference sequence).

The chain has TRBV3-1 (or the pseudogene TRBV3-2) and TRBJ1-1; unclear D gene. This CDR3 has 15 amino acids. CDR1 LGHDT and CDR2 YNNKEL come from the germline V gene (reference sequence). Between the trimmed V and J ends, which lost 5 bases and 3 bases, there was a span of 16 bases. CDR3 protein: CASSAHSGRDTEAFF. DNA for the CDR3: TGTGCCAGCAGCGCACACTCCGGGAGGGACACTGAAGCTTTCTTT.

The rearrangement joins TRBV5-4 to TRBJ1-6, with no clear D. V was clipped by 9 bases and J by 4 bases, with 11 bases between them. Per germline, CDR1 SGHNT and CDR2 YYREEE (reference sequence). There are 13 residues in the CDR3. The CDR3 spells CATDDGYNSPLHF. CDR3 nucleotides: TGTGCCACCGATGATGGTTATAATTCACCCCTCCACTTT.

The CDR3 spells CATSDLREDPWGTYNEQFF. For the CDR3, the DNA is TGTGCCACCAGTGATTTGCGGGAAGACCCATGGGGCACCTACAATGAGCAGTTCTTC. The V and J genes are TRBV24-1 and TRBJ2-1; possibly TRBD1 or TRBD2 for D (5 bases each). This CDR3 region has 19 residues. The ends were cut back, 0 bases at V and 2 bases at J, with 19 bases in the middle. Per germline, CDR1 KGHDR and CDR2 SFDVKD.

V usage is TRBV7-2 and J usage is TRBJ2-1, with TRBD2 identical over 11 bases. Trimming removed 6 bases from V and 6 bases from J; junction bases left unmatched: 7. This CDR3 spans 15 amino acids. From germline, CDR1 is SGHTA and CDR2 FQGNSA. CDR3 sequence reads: CASRPTGLAGNEQFF. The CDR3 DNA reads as TGTGCCAGCAGACCAACCGGACTAGCGGGCAATGAGCAGTTCTTC.

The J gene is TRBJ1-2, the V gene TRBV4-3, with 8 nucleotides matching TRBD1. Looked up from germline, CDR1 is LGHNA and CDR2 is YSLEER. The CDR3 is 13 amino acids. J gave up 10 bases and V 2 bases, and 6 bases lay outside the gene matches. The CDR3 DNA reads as TGCGCCAGCAGCCAAAGCCTACAGGGGGACTACACCTTC. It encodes CASSQSLQGDYTF.

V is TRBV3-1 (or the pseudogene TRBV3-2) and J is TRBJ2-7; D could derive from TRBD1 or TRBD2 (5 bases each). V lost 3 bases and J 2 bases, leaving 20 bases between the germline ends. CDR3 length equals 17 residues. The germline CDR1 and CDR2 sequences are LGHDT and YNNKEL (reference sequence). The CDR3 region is CASSQVTQDTRTYEQYF. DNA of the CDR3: TGTGCCAGCAGCCAGGTAACGCAGGACACTAGAACCTACGAGCAGTACTTC.

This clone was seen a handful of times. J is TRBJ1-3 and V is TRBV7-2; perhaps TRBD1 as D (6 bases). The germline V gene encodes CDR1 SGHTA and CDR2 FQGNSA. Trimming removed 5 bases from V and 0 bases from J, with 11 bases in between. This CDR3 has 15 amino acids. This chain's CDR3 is CASSVGTNSGNTIYF. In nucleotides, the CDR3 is TGTGCCAGCAGCGTAGGGACAAACTCTGGAAACACCATATATTTT.

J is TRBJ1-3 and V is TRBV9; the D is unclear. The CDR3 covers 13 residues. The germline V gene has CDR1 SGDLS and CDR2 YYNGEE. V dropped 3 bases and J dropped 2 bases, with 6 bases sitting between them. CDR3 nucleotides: TGTGCCAGCAGCGAATCTACTGGAAACACCATATATTTT. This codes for CASSESTGNTIYF.